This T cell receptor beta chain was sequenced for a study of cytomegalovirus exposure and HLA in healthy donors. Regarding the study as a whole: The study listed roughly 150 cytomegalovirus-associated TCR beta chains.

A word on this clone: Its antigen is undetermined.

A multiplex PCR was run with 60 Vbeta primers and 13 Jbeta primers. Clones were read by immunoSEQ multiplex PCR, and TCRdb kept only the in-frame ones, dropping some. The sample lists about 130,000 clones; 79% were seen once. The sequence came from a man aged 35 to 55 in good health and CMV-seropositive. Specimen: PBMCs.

The CDR3 DNA sequence: TGTGCCAGCAGCCCTGGACATAACGCTGAAGCTTTCTTT. Translated, it gives CASSPGHNAEAFF. V gene TRBV7-2 combines with J gene TRBJ1-1, with D tentatively TRBD1 (5 bases). V was shortened by 5 bases and J by 6 bases, with 13 bases between the two germline ends. The CDR3 spans 13 residues. Germline CDR1 is SGHTA and CDR2 is FQGNSA.